The 19 T cell receptor beta chains below come from one sample, sequenced in a study of identical twins. TCRdb processed the 5' RACE reads anew with MiXCR; each CDR3 protein has one entry. The sample gives some 1,700,000 distinct CDR3 sequences, under 35% of which show up once; about 0.27% is in the top ten. Material: cord blood. Source of these receptors: a newborn girl in good health.

This clonotype was seen more than once but under ten times. The rearrangement joins TRBV4-1 to TRBJ2-7; 15 positions match TRBD2. V shed 0 bases, J shed 10 bases, and the junction held 16 bases outside the gene matches. The CDR3 runs to 19 residues. Germline CDR1 is MGHRA and CDR2 is YSYEKL. CDR3 region: CASSQDSGTSGRPPTTQYF. CDR3 DNA sequence: TGCGCCAGCAGCCAAGATTCCGGGACTAGCGGGAGGCCGCCTACGACTCAGTACTTC.

This clonotype has ten or more counts. V usage is TRBV6-5 and J usage is TRBJ1-2; TRBD1 aligns across 10 bases. CDR1 and CDR2 (germline): MNHEY, SVGAGI. After removal of 6 bases from V and 8 bases from J, the junction contained 0 bases not matched to a gene. This CDR3 is 11 amino acids long. The CDR3 sequence: CASRTGGGYTF. CDR3 DNA sequence: TGTGCCAGCAGGACAGGGGGCGGCTACACCTTC.

The rearrangement uses TRBV29-1 and TRBJ2-2; 12 positions agree with TRBD2. CDR3 length: 15 residues. Germline loops: CDR1 SQVTM, CDR2 ANQGSEA. V gave up 7 bases and J gave up 3 bases; unmatched junction bases: 6. The CDR3 DNA reads as TGCAGCGCCAAACTAGCGGGGGGTCACACCGGGGAGCTGTTTTTT. It specifies CSAKLAGGHTGELFF.

This clonotype was observed many times. V gene TRBV20-1 combines with J gene TRBJ2-7, with 7 nucleotides matching TRBD1. The junction had 4 bases not matched to a gene; V was cut back by 4 bases and J by 1 base. The CDR3 runs to 13 residues. Germline V gene sequence: CDR1 DFQATT, CDR2 SNEGSKA (reference sequence). DNA of the CDR3: TGCAGTGCTACGGACAGGCCTTCCTACGAGCAGTACTTC. This codes for CSATDRPSYEQYF.

The chain employs TRBV5-1 and TRBJ1-5, with 7 bases that match TRBD1. Germline lookup yields CDR1 SGHRS and CDR2 YFSETQ. With V trimmed by 4 bases and J by 4 bases, 5 bases remained unmatched. This CDR3 is built from 14 residues. The CDR3 region is CASSTGTENQPQHF. In nucleotides, the CDR3 is TGCGCCAGCAGCACTGGGACAGAGAATCAGCCCCAGCATTTT. Full variable domain (rest looked up from reference TRBV5-1 and TRBJ1-5): KAGVTQTPRYLIKTRGQQVTLSCSPISGHRSVSWYQQTPGQGLQFLFEYFSETQRNKGNFPGRFSGRQFSNSRSEMNVSTLELGDSALYLCASSTGTENQPQHFGDGTRLSIL.

This clonotype was observed a few times. The chain combines TRBV20-1 with TRBJ2-7; 12 bases line up with TRBD1. V gave up 5 bases and J gave up 3 bases; unmatched junction bases: 5. The CDR3 is made up of 14 amino acids. Germline V gene sequence: CDR1 DFQATT, CDR2 SNEGSKA (reference sequence). CDR3 DNA sequence: TGCAGTGCTGGCCGGGACAGGGGGCTCTACGAGCAGTACTTC. Encoded protein: CSAGRDRGLYEQYF.

This chain links TRBV27 with TRBJ2-1; D uncertain. The V end was cut by 0 bases, the J end by 9 bases, with 12 bases between. The germline V gene has CDR1 MNHEY and CDR2 SMNVEV (reference sequence). The CDR3 loop spans 14 amino acids. The CDR3 DNA follows: TGTGCCAGCAGTTTATCCGTCTTACCCTCTGAGCAGTTCTTC. Its translation is CASSLSVLPSEQFF.

In the case of this clonotype: This may arise from a read error, as a much more abundant clone is one base away. The CDR3 sequence: CASSCTLTSGTLGTQYF. Here the CDR3 DNA reads TGTGCCAGCAGTTGCACCTTGACTAGCGGGACTTTGGGTACGCAGTATTTT. The V gene is TRBV6-5, the J gene TRBJ2-3; 11 nucleotides line up with TRBD2. Trimming took 4 bases from V and 8 from J; bases not matched to a gene: 14. Germline lookup yields CDR1 MNHEY and CDR2 SVGAGI. This CDR3 has 17 residues.

This clonotype was observed a few times. The chain combines TRBV20-1 with TRBJ1-2, with TRBD1 as a possible D gene (6 bases). Trimming cost V 3 bases and J 0 bases, with 14 bases left between them. The CDR3 spans 15 residues. CDR1 is DFQATT and CDR2 is SNEGSKA in the germline V gene (reference sequence). In DNA form, the CDR3 reads TGCAGTGCTAGGAAGCAGGGACAAGCTAACTATGGCTACACCTTC. This sequence encodes CSARKQGQANYGYTF.

The chain recombines TRBV20-1 with TRBJ1-2, with 8 bases identical to TRBD1. The germline V gene encodes CDR1 DFQATT and CDR2 SNEGSKA (reference sequence). The ends lost 6 bases at V and 7 bases at J; junction bases unmatched: 13. The CDR3 consists of 14 residues. CDR3 protein: CSAVEGGTGIGYTF. The CDR3, as DNA: TGCAGTGCCGTAGAGGGCGGGACAGGAATTGGCTACACCTTC.

The chain has TRBV7-2 and TRBJ2-1; 7 bases are shared with TRBD2. The CDR3 is 13 residues long. J gave up 7 bases and V 2 bases, and 2 bases lay outside the gene matches. Germline values: CDR1 SGHTA, CDR2 FQGNSA. Here the CDR3 reads CASSLTRENEQFF. As DNA, the CDR3 is TGTGCCAGCAGCTTAACGCGGGAGAATGAGCAGTTCTTC.

The chain employs TRBV15 and TRBJ2-7, with D perhaps matching TRBD1 (5 bases). Germline CDR1 LNHNV, CDR2 YYDKDF (reference sequence). V lost 0 bases to trimming and J lost 4 bases, with 13 bases between them. This CDR3 is built from 15 residues. The CDR3 reads CATSRDTGRAYEQYF. The CDR3 DNA reads as TGTGCCACCAGCAGAGATACCGGCAGGGCTTACGAGCAGTACTTC.

Points on this clonotype: An end of the junction does not agree with germline; a read error may underlie this. This chain joins TRBV20-1 and TRBJ2-7, with 7 positions matching TRBD2. This CDR3 has 13 amino acids. Germline V CDR1 and CDR2: DFQATT, SNEGSKA (reference sequence). The CDR3 here is CSTEGTTNYGQYF. In DNA form, the CDR3 reads TGCAGCACAGAGGGGACTACAAATTACGGGCAGTACTTC.

The genes are TRBV4-2 and TRBJ2-1; D is uncertain. This CDR3 is built from 13 residues. The germline CDR1 and CDR2 sequences are LGHNA and YNFKEQ. V lost 4 bases to trimming and J lost 7 bases, with 11 bases between them. CDR3 nucleotides: TGTGCCAGCAGCCCTCGGATTGGGAATGAGCAGTTCTTC. This translates into CASSPRIGNEQFF.

This chain joins TRBV3-1 and TRBJ2-7; 16 bases fit TRBD2. This CDR3 has 18 amino acids. V lost 3 bases to trimming and J lost 2 bases; unmatched junction nucleotides: 7. Germline V gene data show CDR1 as LGHDT and CDR2 as YNNKEL (reference sequence). DNA of the CDR3: TGTGCCAGCAGCCATTCCGGGACTAGCGGGGGGGATACCTACGAGCAGTACTTC. Protein: CASSHSGTSGGDTYEQYF.

In regard to this clonotype: A junction end diverges from the germline sequence, so it may reflect a read error. The chain couples TRBV5-4 to TRBJ2-7; D unresolved. In germline, CDR1 is SGHNT, CDR2 YYREEE (reference sequence). This CDR3 is built from 15 residues. CDR3 sequence reads: CTSSLMNPIRHEQYF. The CDR3, as DNA: TGTACCAGCAGCTTGATGAATCCCATCCGCCACGAGCAGTACTTC. The whole variable domain, remainder taken from reference TRBV5-4 and TRBJ2-7, is ETGVTQSPTHLIKTRGQQVTLRCSSQSGHNTVSWYQQALGQGPQFIFQYYREEENGRGNFPPRFSGLQFPNYSSELNVNALELDDSALYLCTSSLMNPIRHEQYFGPGTRLTVT.

The V and J genes are TRBV11-1 and TRBJ2-7; TRBD2 might be the D (7 bases). The CDR3 runs to 19 residues. Deletions cut 5 bases from V and 7 bases from J, with 33 bases between. The germline CDR1 and CDR2 sequences are SGHAT and FQDESV (reference sequence). In DNA form, the CDR3 reads TGTGCCAGCAGCCGACCAATCTCTAGGTGGGGGGGCCTATACAATGAGCAGTACTTC. This encodes CASSRPISRWGGLYNEQYF.

This clonotype has a single count. The chain joins TRBV7-2 to TRBJ2-1; D gene unclear. The DNA matches TRBJ2-7 better at its end, which makes the J call doubtful. CDR1 is SGHTA, CDR2 FQGNSA, per germline. The CDR3 covers 14 residues. The CDR3 protein is CASSLVPVYNEQYF. In DNA form, the CDR3 reads TGTGCCAGCAGCTTAGTGCCCGTTTACAATGAGCAGTACTTC.

This clonotype turned up a few times. The chain is built from TRBV12-5 and TRBJ2-7; 11 nucleotides align to TRBD1. The CDR3 extends over 13 amino acids. Per the germline V gene, CDR1 is LGHNT and CDR2 is FRNRAP. J was trimmed by 7 bases and V by 9 bases; bases with no gene match: 8. CDR3 nucleotides: TGTGCTAGCCGGGACAGGGGGTACAATGAGCAGTACTTC. Its translation is CASRDRGYNEQYF.